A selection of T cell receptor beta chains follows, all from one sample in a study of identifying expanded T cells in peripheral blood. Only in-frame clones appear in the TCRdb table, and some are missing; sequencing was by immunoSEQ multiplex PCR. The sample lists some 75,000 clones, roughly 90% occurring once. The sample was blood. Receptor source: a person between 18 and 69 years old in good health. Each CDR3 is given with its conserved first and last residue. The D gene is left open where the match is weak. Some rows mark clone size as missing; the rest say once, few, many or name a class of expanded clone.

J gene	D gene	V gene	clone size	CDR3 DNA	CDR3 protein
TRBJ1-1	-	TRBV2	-	TGTGCCAGCAGTGGTGACAGGAACACTGAAGCTTTCTTT	CASSGDRNTEAFF
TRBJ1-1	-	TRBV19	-	TGTGCCAGTACTAGCCCGGGATTTACTGAAGCTTTCTTT	CASTSPGFTEAFF
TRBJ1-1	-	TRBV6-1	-	TGTGCCAGCATCACCTCAAATGGGGGTAACACTGAAGCTTTCTTT	CASITSNGGNTEAFF
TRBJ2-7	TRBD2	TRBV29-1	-	TGCAGCGTTCCTAGACTAGCGGGAGCCCACGAGCAGTACTTC	CSVPRLAGAHEQYF
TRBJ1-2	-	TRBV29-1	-	TGCAGCGTTGAACCCCGGGGGGCAGGCCACACCTTC	CSVEPRGAGHTF
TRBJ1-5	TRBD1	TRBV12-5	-	TGTGCTAGTGAAAGGGACAGGGCGAATCAGCCCCAGCATTTT	CASERDRANQPQHF
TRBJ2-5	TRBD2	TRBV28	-	TGTGCCAGCAGGACTAGCGGGAGCCCCACCGGGGTGACCCAGTACTTC	CASRTSGSPTGVTQYF
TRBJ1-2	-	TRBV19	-	TGTGCCAGTAGTATAGATAGGGACATGGCCGGCTACACCTTC	CASSIDRDMAGYTF
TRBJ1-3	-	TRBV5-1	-	TGCGCCAGCAGCTTGGACAGTGCGAGCTCTGGAAACACCATATATTTT	CASSLDSASSGNTIYF
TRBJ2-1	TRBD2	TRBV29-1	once	TGCAGCGTTGTGCGGGGGATCGGGAATGAGCAGTTCTTC	CSVVRGIGNEQFF
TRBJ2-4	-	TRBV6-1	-	TGTGCCAGCAGTGAATGGTATGGGGAAGCCAAAAACATTCAGTACTTC	CASSEWYGEAKNIQYF
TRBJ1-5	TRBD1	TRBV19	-	TGTGCCAGTAGTGGAGGGACAGGGGTCCATAGCAATCAGCCCCAGCATTTT	CASSGGTGVHSNQPQHF
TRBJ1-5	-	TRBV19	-	TGTGCCAGTAGTATTTGGCAGGGGTCTGGTCAGCCCCAGCATTTT	CASSIWQGSGQPQHF
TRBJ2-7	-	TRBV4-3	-	TGCGCCAGCAGCCAAGGGCGGGGCTCCTACGAGCAGTACTTC	CASSQGRGSYEQYF
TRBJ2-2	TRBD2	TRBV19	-	TGTGCCACCGGAGGACTAGCGGGGGCCACCGGGGAGCTGTTTTTT	CATGGLAGATGELFF
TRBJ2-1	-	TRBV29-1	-	TGCAGCGCGAAGTCCTCCTACAATGAGCAGTTCTTC	CSAKSSYNEQFF
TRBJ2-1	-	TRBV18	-	TGTGCCAGCTCACCCGAGGGCCTCTCCTACAATGAGCAGTTCTTC	CASSPEGLSYNEQFF
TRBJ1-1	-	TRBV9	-	TGTGCCAGCAGCCCCCAGCTGAACACTGAAGCTTTCTTT	CASSPQLNTEAFF
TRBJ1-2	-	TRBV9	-	TGTGCCAGCAGCCGCGGGGGGGTAGGAGACTATGGCTACACCTTC	CASSRGGVGDYGYTF
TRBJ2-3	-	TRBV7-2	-	TGTGCCAGCAGCTTAGGTGGTAAGGGCTCAGATACGCAGTATTTT	CASSLGGKGSDTQYF
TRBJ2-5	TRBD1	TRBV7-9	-	TGTGCCAGCAGGCAAAATGGACAGGGCGGGGAGACCCAGTACTTC	CASRQNGQGGETQYF
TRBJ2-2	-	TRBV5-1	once	TGCGCCAGCGCGACAGAGGGCGGGGACACCGGGGAGCTGTTTTTT	CASATEGGDTGELFF
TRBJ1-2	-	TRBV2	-	TGTGCCAGCAGTGTCGAAAACTATGGCTACACCTTC	CASSVENYGYTF
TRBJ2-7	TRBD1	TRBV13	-	TGTGCCAGCAGCCGGGGGGACAGGGGAGGCGAGCAGTACTTC	CASSRGDRGGEQYF
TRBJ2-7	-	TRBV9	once	TGTGCCAGCAGCCTGAGACCGGGAACAGGGTCAATGGGCCCTTACGAGCAGTACTTC	CASSLRPGTGSMGPYEQYF
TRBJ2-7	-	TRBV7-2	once	TGTGCCAGCAGCTTAGCCAGGGGAGGCTACGAGCAGTACTTC	CASSLARGGYEQYF
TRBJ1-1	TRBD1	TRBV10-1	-	TGCGCCAGCAGCGTCGGACAGGGCTCTGAAGCTTTCTTT	CASSVGQGSEAFF
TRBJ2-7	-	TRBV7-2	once	TGTGCCAGCAGCTTAGCAACGGCCGAGCAGTACTTC	CASSLATAEQYF
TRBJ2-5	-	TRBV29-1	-	TGCAGCGTTGAAGATGGCAGGTCCCAAGAGACCCAGTACTTC	CSVEDGRSQETQYF
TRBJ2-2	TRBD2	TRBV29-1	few	TGCAGCGCAGACTTAGTAGCGGGGAGAGGGGAGCTGTTTTTT	CSADLVAGRGELFF
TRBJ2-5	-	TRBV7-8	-	TGTGCCAGCAGCTTATACTCGCGGCGCCAAGAGACCCAGTACTTC	CASSLYSRRQETQYF
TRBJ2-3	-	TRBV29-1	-	TGCAGCGTTGGGCGAGGGGGGATTAGCACAGATACGCAGTATTTT	CSVGRGGISTDTQYF
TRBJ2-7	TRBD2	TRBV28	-	TGTGCCAGCAGTTTCGTAGCGGGATACGAGCAGTACTTC	CASSFVAGYEQYF
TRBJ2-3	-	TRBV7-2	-	TGTGCCAGCAGCTTGCAAGGCGGGGGCACAGATACGCAGTATTTT	CASSLQGGGTDTQYF
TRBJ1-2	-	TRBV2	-	TGTGCCAGCAGTGAGGTCCTCGCTAACTATGGCTACACCTTC	CASSEVLANYGYTF
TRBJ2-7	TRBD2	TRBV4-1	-	TGCGCCAGCAGCACAGACTTAGCGGGGGGCCCCTACGAGCAGTACTTC	CASSTDLAGGPYEQYF
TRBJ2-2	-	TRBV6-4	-	TGTGCCAGCAGTGACCAGGCAGGGGGAGGCACCGGGGAGCTGTTTTTT	CASSDQAGGGTGELFF